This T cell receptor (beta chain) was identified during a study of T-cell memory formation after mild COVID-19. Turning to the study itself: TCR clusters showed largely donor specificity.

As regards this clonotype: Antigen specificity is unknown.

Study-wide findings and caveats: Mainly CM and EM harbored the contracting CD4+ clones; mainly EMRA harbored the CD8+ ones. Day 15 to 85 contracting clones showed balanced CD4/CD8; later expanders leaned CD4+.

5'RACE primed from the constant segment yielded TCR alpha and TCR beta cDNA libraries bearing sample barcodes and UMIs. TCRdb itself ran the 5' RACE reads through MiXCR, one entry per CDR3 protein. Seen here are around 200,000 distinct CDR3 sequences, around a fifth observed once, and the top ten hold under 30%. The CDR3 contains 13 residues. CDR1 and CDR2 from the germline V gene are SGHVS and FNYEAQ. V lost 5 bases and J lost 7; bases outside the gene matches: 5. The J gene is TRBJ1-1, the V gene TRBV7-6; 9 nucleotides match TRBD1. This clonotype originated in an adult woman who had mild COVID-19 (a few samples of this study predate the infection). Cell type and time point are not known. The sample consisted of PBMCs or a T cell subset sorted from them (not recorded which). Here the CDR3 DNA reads TGTGCCAGCAGCCTCGGACAGGGGCATGAAGCTTTCTTT. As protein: CASSLGQGHEAFF.